These 9 T cell receptor beta chains share one sample of origin, sequenced in a study of blood T cell repertoires in COVID-19. Data came from immunoSEQ multiplex PCR; TCRdb stores just in-frame clones and leaves some out. The data show over 100,000 clones, with roughly 84% seen just once and roughly 0.89% held by the top ten. Sequenced sample: peripheral blood. These receptors were taken from a woman aged 65 to 85 with acute or convalescent COVID-19.

In its sample, this clone was seen a few times. J is TRBJ1-2 and V is TRBV12-3 or TRBV12-4, with TRBD1 matching 7 bases. V shed 3 bases and J 4 bases; nucleotides not matched to a gene: 2. The CDR3 length is 13 residues. The CDR3 DNA reads as TGTGCCAGCAGTTTCAGGGACAGCTATGGCTACACCTTC. Translating gives CASSFRDSYGYTF.

In this sample, this clone turned up once. The chain carries TRBV6-1 and TRBJ2-2; a weak D match, TRBD2 (5 bases). The CDR3 has 16 amino acids. Trimming pared 2 bases from V and 3 bases from J, leaving 13 bases between. Germline CDR1 reads MNHNS; CDR2 reads SASEGT. Written as DNA, the CDR3 is TGTGCCAGCAGTGAAACGGACGGGATAGACACCGGGGAGCTGTTTTTT. It codes for CASSETDGIDTGELFF.

The rearrangement uses TRBV7-2 and TRBJ2-1; TRBD2 matches 15 bases. Germline CDR1 reads SGHTA; CDR2 reads FQGNSA. The V and J ends lost 1 base and 8 bases, in that order; junction bases with no gene match: 0. The CDR3 is made up of 15 amino acids. CDR3 residues: CASSLGTSGGDEQFF. The CDR3 nucleotides are TGTGCCAGCAGCTTAGGGACTAGCGGGGGGGATGAGCAGTTCTTC. Full variable domain (remainder filled in from reference TRBV7-2 and TRBJ2-1): GAGVSQSPSNKVTEKGKDVELRCDPISGHTALYWYRQSLGQGLEFLIYFQGNSAPDKSGLPSDRFSAERTGGSVSTLTIQRTQQEDSAVYLCASSLGTSGGDEQFFGPGTRLTVL.

The chain carries TRBV12-5 and TRBJ2-6; 9 nucleotides align to TRBD1. The germline V gene encodes CDR1 LGHNT and CDR2 FRNRAP. This CDR3 region has 20 residues. Unmatched junction bases numbered 13, after V lost 1 base and J lost 3 bases. CDR3 DNA sequence: TGTGCTAGTGGTTTGGGGCTGACAGGGGGGCTCTTCGGTGGGGCCAACGTCCTGACTTTC. It yields the protein CASGLGLTGGLFGGANVLTF.

This rearrangement joins TRBV5-1 to TRBJ2-7; TRBD1 matches 8 bases. Unmatched junction bases numbered 17, after V lost 3 bases and J lost 3 bases. The CDR3 runs 18 residues. Germline V lookup: CDR1 SGHRS, CDR2 YFSETQ. This CDR3 is CASSSSGTGVQLIYEQYF. Written as DNA, the CDR3 is TGCGCCAGCAGCTCCTCCGGGACAGGAGTACAGCTAATCTACGAGCAGTACTTC.

The chain links TRBV5-1 to TRBJ1-2; 8 positions match TRBD1. Trimming removed 3 bases from V and 6 bases from J; junction bases left unmatched: 10. Germline V gives CDR1 SGHRS, CDR2 YFSETQ. This CDR3 is built from 15 residues. The CDR3 coding sequence is TGCGCCAGCAGCTCCTCAGACAGGGGCTTTGATGGCTACACCTTC. It specifies CASSSSDRGFDGYTF.

About this clone: The same CDR3 can be traced to other DNA sequences in this sample. The chain couples TRBV24-1 to TRBJ2-3; D unclear. The V and J ends lost 3 bases and 3 bases respectively, with 6 bases between them. The CDR3 runs 13 residues. The germline CDR1 and CDR2 sequences are KGHDR and SFDVKD. The CDR3 DNA is TGTGCCACCAGTGATCTCTTTACAGATACGCAGTATTTT. Its translation: CATSDLFTDTQYF.

This clone has a single count. The chain links TRBV24-1 to TRBJ2-7, with D uncertain. The CDR3 is 12 amino acids. Germline-derived CDR1 and CDR2 are KGHDR and SFDVKD. V was clipped by 3 bases and J by 5 bases, with 7 bases between them. The CDR3 sequence is CATSDRLHEQYF. The CDR3 nucleotides are TGTGCCACCAGTGATCGACTGCACGAGCAGTACTTC.

The chain links TRBV19 to TRBJ2-6; D is perhaps TRBD1 (5 bases). Deletions cut 5 bases from V and 0 bases from J, with 11 bases between. Germline V gene lookup returns CDR1 LNHDA and CDR2 SQIVND (reference sequence). This CDR3 has 16 residues. The CDR3 protein is CASSQGSRSGANVLTF. The CDR3 bases are TGTGCCAGTAGTCAGGGCTCCCGCTCTGGGGCCAACGTCCTGACTTTC.